What follows are 6 T cell receptor beta chains derived from one specimen sequenced in a study of T cells in localized non-small cell lung cancer. Assay: immunoSEQ multiplex PCR; the TCRdb copy retains only in-frame clones and omits some. Here the sample spans 100,000 or so clones, roughly 91% being singletons. The sequences come from PBMCs, collected before any cancer treatment. The receptors originated from a woman aged 40-70 years with stage II squamous cell lung carcinoma.

The chain carries TRBV29-1 and TRBJ1-1; the D gene is possibly TRBD1 (5 bases). CDR1 is SQVTM and CDR2 is ANQGSEA in the germline V gene. The V end was cut by 1 base, the J end by 6 bases, with 9 bases between. CDR3 size: 12 residues. CDR3 residues: CSVEGDPAEAFF. CDR3 DNA: TGCAGCGTTGAAGGGGACCCTGCTGAAGCTTTCTTT.

This sequence joins TRBV27 and TRBJ1-1; 7 nucleotides match TRBD1. Germline lookup yields CDR1 MNHEY and CDR2 SMNVEV (reference sequence). V was pared by 8 bases and J by 4 bases, with 4 bases of the junction left unmatched. This CDR3 is built from 12 residues. In DNA, the CDR3 is TGTGCCAGCCGTACAGGGGTCACTGAAGCTTTCTTT. It translates to CASRTGVTEAFF.

The J gene is TRBJ1-1, the V gene TRBV7-6; TRBD1 aligns across 7 bases. The ends lost 3 bases at V and 11 bases at J; junction bases unmatched: 9. Germline values: CDR1 SGHVS, CDR2 FNYEAQ. This CDR3 has 13 residues. Written as DNA, the CDR3 is TGTGCCAGCAGCTTTCGACAGGGTACCTCGGCTTTCTTT. This codes for CASSFRQGTSAFF.

The chain joins TRBV28 to TRBJ1-5, with D maybe TRBD1 (6 bases). Trimming took off 8 bases at V and 6 bases at J, with 20 bases between the two ends. Germline V lookup: CDR1 MDHEN, CDR2 SYDVKM. The CDR3 has 15 amino acids. The CDR3 region is CASAVGGRLSQPQHF. The CDR3 region has the DNA TGTGCCAGCGCTGTCGGGGGGCGTCTTAGTCAGCCCCAGCATTTT.

V usage is TRBV19 and J usage is TRBJ2-1, with 8 bases identical to TRBD2. This CDR3 region has 16 residues. V dropped 5 bases and J dropped 5; count of bases not matched to a gene: 11. Germline V gene lookup returns CDR1 LNHDA and CDR2 SQIVND (reference sequence). This CDR3 reads CASSYAGGMSHNEQFF. CDR3 nucleotide sequence: TGTGCCAGTAGTTATGCGGGGGGCATGAGCCACAATGAGCAGTTCTTC.

The chain links TRBV18 to TRBJ2-5; perhaps TRBD1 as D (6 bases). Germline lookup yields CDR1 KGHSH and CDR2 LQKENI. The CDR3 runs to 14 residues. Trimming pared 3 bases from V and 7 bases from J, leaving 15 bases between. CDR3 amino acids: CASSPGDTFSTQYF. CDR3 DNA sequence: TGTGCCAGCTCACCCGGGGACACCTTTTCGACCCAGTACTTC. Filled out from reference TRBV18 and TRBJ2-5, the complete variable domain reads NAGVMQNPRHLVRRRGQEARLRCSPMKGHSHVYWYRQLPEEGLKFMVYLQKENIIDESGMPKERFSAEFPKEGPSILRIQQVVRGDSAAYFCASSPGDTFSTQYFGPGTRLLVL.